These 6 T cell receptor beta chains share one sample of origin, sequenced in a study of blood T cell repertoires in COVID-19 (dated by TCRdb to about 2020). Libraries were prepared through the immunoSEQ multiplex PCR assay. TCRdb holds this immuneACCESS table with in-frame rearrangements only. Some clones are missing; in checked studies, unresolved V genes explain under half, and the rest has no known cause. The table for this sample lists under 100,000 clones; around 80% of them were counted only once. The ten largest clonotypes hold roughly a third of the sample. Sequencing input: peripheral blood. These receptors all come from a man aged 55 to 70 with COVID-19, enrolled during active disease.

In this sample, this clone turned up once. The rearrangement uses TRBV29-1 and TRBJ2-7, with a weak D call TRBD1 (5 bases). V gave up 3 bases and J gave up 1 base, with 19 bases separating them. The CDR3 runs to 16 residues. Germline CDR1 is SQVTM and CDR2 is ANQGSEA. CDR3 sequence (DNA): TGCAGCGTTGAGGGCTTCGCGGAAACAGGATCCTACGAGCAGTACTTC. It yields the protein CSVEGFAETGSYEQYF.

CDR3 DNA sequence: TGCGCCAGCAGCTTGACCAGGAATGCCTACGAGCAGTACTTC. Translation: CASSLTRNAYEQYF. The gene calls are TRBV5-1 and TRBJ2-7; D remains ambiguous. The V gene lost 1 base and the J gene lost 2 bases, with 10 bases spanning the gap. Germline V gene sequence: CDR1 SGHRS, CDR2 YFSETQ. The CDR3 loop spans 14 amino acids.

This clone was seen a few times. This chain links TRBV6-5 with TRBJ2-3, with a tentative D call TRBD2 (5 bases). Germline V lookup: CDR1 MNHEY, CDR2 SVGAGI. The germline V and J ends were trimmed by 4 bases and 4 bases, with 15 bases remaining between them. This CDR3 contains 15 residues. CDR3 protein: CASSLSGLRADTQYF. The CDR3 bases are TGTGCCAGCAGTTTATCTGGACTTCGGGCAGATACGCAGTATTTT.

The V and J genes are TRBV27 and TRBJ2-2; the D gene is possibly TRBD2 (5 bases). Germline lookup yields CDR1 MNHEY and CDR2 SMNVEV (reference sequence). The germline V and J ends were trimmed by 3 bases and 0 bases, with 11 bases remaining between them. The CDR3 totals 16 residues. The CDR3 DNA sequence: TGTGCCAGCAGTTTTAAGCCGGGAACGAACACCGGGGAGCTGTTTTTT. Encoded protein: CASSFKPGTNTGELFF.

V usage is TRBV4-1 and J usage is TRBJ1-6, with TRBD1 identical over 8 bases. The CDR3 is 14 amino acids. The ends lost 10 bases at V and 9 bases at J; junction bases unmatched: 11. CDR1 is MGHRA and CDR2 is YSYEKL in the germline V gene. The CDR3 DNA reads TGCGCCACCGCGACTGGACAGGGCAGTTCACCCCTCCACTTT. This sequence encodes CATATGQGSSPLHF.

The V gene is TRBV7-9, the J gene TRBJ2-7, with 10 positions matching TRBD2. The CDR3 consists of 17 residues. V trimming: 4 bases; J trimming: 3 bases; junction bases outside the gene matches: 12. CDR1 and CDR2 (germline): SEHNR, FQNEAQ (reference sequence). CDR3 nucleotides: TGTGCCAGCAGCTCACCGAGGGGGGCTAGCGGGAGCTACGAGCAGTACTTC. As protein: CASSSPRGASGSYEQYF. The full variable domain, completed using reference TRBV7-9 and TRBJ2-7, is DTGVSQNPRHKITKRGQNVTFRCDPISEHNRLYWYRQTLGQGPEFLTYFQNEAQLEKSRLLSDRFSAERPKGSFSTLEIQRTEQGDSAMYLCASSSPRGASGSYEQYFGPGTRLTVT.